This record covers a single TCR beta chain. Its antigen remains unknown. Germline-derived CDR1 and CDR2 are DFQATT and SNEGSKA (reference sequence). CDR3 length equals 15 residues. V trimming: 5 bases; J trimming: 6 bases; junction bases outside the gene matches: 12. The data are from a study of T-cell memory formation after mild COVID-19. Study-wide findings and caveats: Balance between CD4 and CD8 was seen in clones contracting day 15 to 85, and a CD4+ lean was seen in later expanders.

TCRdb reprocessed the 5' RACE reads via MiXCR and lists one record per CDR3 protein. The sample holds approximately 44,000 distinct CDR3 sequences; 7.3% are singletons and the top ten take about 1.4%. The chain is built from TRBV20-1 and TRBJ2-3, with TRBD1 identical over 9 bases. Material: PBMCs or a T cell subset sorted from them (not recorded which). The sequence was collected from a man in his late teens or twenties who had mild COVID-19 (a few samples of this study predate the infection). Cell type and time point are not known. CDR3 protein: CSAPPRQGGVDTQYF. The CDR3 nucleotides are TGCAGTGCTCCCCCGCGACAGGGGGGGGTCGATACGCAGTATTTT.